This TCR beta chain was observed in a study of response to subunit inactivated influenza vaccine. There are a few counts of this clonotype. The antigen is undetermined. V dropped 6 bases and J dropped 5; count of bases not matched to a gene: 9. The CDR3 totals 15 residues. TCRdb processed the RT-PCR reads anew with MiXCR; each CDR3 protein has one entry. Of hundreds of thousands of distinct CDR3 sequences detected, around 25% appear once; the ten largest clones hold 1.9%. The study's findings and limits: After each seasonal influenza vaccination, few new T cells are recruited, the authors suggested.

The sequencing used CD4+ T cells sorted from PBMCs, collected roughly 5 days after vaccination. The sequence derives from a man between 50 and 59 years old who received an inactivated influenza vaccine. The V call is TRBV12-3 or TRBV12-4, the J call TRBJ2-7; 11 bases align to TRBD2. CDR3 loop: CASSPRTSGYDEQYF. CDR3 nucleotides: TGTGCCAGCAGCCCTCGGACTAGCGGGTACGACGAGCAGTACTTC.